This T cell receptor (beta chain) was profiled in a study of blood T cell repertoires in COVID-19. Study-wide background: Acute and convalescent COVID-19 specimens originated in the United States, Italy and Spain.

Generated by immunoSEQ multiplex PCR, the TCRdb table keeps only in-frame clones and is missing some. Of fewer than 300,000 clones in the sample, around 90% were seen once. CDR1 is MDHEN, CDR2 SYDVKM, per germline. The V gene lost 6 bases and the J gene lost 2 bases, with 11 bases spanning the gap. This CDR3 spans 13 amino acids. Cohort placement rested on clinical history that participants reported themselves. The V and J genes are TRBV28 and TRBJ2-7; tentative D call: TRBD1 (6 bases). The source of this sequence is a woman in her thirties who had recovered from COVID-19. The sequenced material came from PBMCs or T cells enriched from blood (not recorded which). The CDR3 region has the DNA TGTGCCAGCAGAGACCGGACAGCCTACGAGCAGTACTTC. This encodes CASRDRTAYEQYF.